Reported below is one T cell receptor (beta chain). The assay was immunoSEQ multiplex PCR, and TCRdb's table has in-frame clones only and misses some. Of 230,000 or so clones in the sample, about 79% are singletons; the top ten hold 2% to 2.5%. These data belong to a study of blood T cell repertoires in COVID-19. On the study more broadly: Researchers got acute and convalescent COVID-19 samples from the United States, Italy and Spain.

CDR3 length equals 13 residues. Trimming removed 5 bases from V and 11 bases from J, with 18 bases in between. CDR1 is MNHEY and CDR2 is SVGAGI in the germline V gene. The sequence came from a man aged 40-55 years who had recovered from COVID-19. The rearrangement links TRBV6-5 to TRBJ1-1; D perhaps matches TRBD1 (5 bases). Sequencing was done on a sample of peripheral blood. CDR3 sequence (DNA): TGTGCCAGCAGTCCGAGCGGGGCGGCCGGGGCTTTCTTT. Protein: CASSPSGAAGAFF.